Listed below are T cell receptor beta chains from one sample, sequenced in a study of neurological immune-mediated disorders. TCRdb ran MiXCR on the 5' RACE reads and lists one entry per CDR3 protein. Among 31,000 or so distinct CDR3 sequences listed, under 6% were seen once. Sequenced input: PBMCs. Receptors originate from a man between 18 and 29 years old in good health. The CDR3 runs from the conserved cysteine through the conserved F or W. The order of the fields is clone size, V gene, J gene, D gene, CDR3 DNA, CDR3 protein. The D gene is left open where the match is weak. Size is stated as how often the clone was seen (once, few, many) or a class if it is expanded.

size: many
V: TRBV20-1
J: TRBJ1-1
D: .
DNA: TGCAGTGCTAGGGAAGGGGCTGAAGCTTTCTTT
CDR3: CSAREGAEAFF

size: many
V: TRBV6-5
J: TRBJ2-1
D: TRBD1
DNA: TGTGCCAGCAGTTACCGAGGACAGGGTTCCTACAATGAGCAGTTCTTC
CDR3: CASSYRGQGSYNEQFF

size: medium-sized
V: TRBV20-1
J: TRBJ1-5
D: TRBD1
DNA: TGCAGTGCTAGAGATCTTACAGGGGGCGGTCAGCCCCAGCATTTT
CDR3: CSARDLTGGGQPQHF

size: many
V: TRBV20-1
J: TRBJ1-1
D: .
DNA: TGCAGTGCTAGCCCAAGGCAGGGTCTAAACACTGAAGCTTTCTTT
CDR3: CSASPRQGLNTEAFF

size: many
V: TRBV5-1
J: TRBJ2-1
D: TRBD2
DNA: TGCGCCAGCAGCCTGAGATCAGCGGGGGCTAATGAGCAGTTCTTC
CDR3: CASSLRSAGANEQFF

size: many
V: TRBV6-1
J: TRBJ2-3
D: TRBD1
DNA: TGTGCCAGCAGTGAGGTGACAGGGGCCTACACAGATACGCAGTATTTT
CDR3: CASSEVTGAYTDTQYF

size: many
V: TRBV20-1
J: TRBJ1-2
D: TRBD1
DNA: TGCAGTGTCCCGCCGGGACAGCTCCGAGGCTACACCTTC
CDR3: CSVPPGQLRGYTF

size: many
V: TRBV5-1
J: TRBJ1-3
D: .
DNA: TGCGCCAGCAGCTTGGGGGCCTTTACCTCTGGAAACACCATATATTTT
CDR3: CASSLGAFTSGNTIYF

size: many
V: TRBV5-6
J: TRBJ2-5
D: TRBD2
DNA: TGTGCCAGCAGTTCTGCGGGGGGACAAGAGACCCAGTACTTC
CDR3: CASSSAGGQETQYF

size: many
V: TRBV5-1
J: TRBJ1-1
D: .
DNA: TGCGCCAGCAGCTCGACGGGGCTCAACACTGAAGCTTTCTTT
CDR3: CASSSTGLNTEAFF

size: many
V: TRBV5-1
J: TRBJ2-7
D: .
DNA: TGCGCCAGCAGCCCCGGAGGGGGAGGGTCCTACGAGCAGTACTTC
CDR3: CASSPGGGGSYEQYF

size: many
V: TRBV7-3
J: TRBJ1-1
D: TRBD1
DNA: TGTGCCAGCAGCAAGACAGGGGCGAACACTGAAGCTTTCTTT
CDR3: CASSKTGANTEAFF

size: many
V: TRBV20-1
J: TRBJ2-7
D: TRBD1
DNA: TGCAGTGGACAGGGGAACGACGAGCAGTACTTC
CDR3: CSGQGNDEQYF

size: many
V: TRBV5-1
J: TRBJ2-7
D: .
DNA: TGCGCCAGCAGCTTGGTGGGGTCCCCCTACGAGCAGTACTTC
CDR3: CASSLVGSPYEQYF

size: many
V: TRBV5-1
J: TRBJ1-5
D: .
DNA: TGCGCCAGCAGCTTGGATGGCAATCAGCCCCAGCATTTT
CDR3: CASSLDGNQPQHF

size: many
V: TRBV29-1
J: TRBJ2-5
D: .
DNA: TGCAGCGCCGAAAGGGGGGTCTGGGAGACCCAGTACTTC
CDR3: CSAERGVWETQYF

size: many
V: TRBV7-7
J: TRBJ2-1
D: .
DNA: TGTGCTAGCAGCTTCGGTGGAGGGAATGAGCAGTTCTTC
CDR3: CASSFGGGNEQFF

size: many
V: TRBV5-6
J: TRBJ1-2
D: TRBD1
DNA: TGTGCCAGCAGTTGGACAGGAACGACCTATGGCTACACCTTC
CDR3: CASSWTGTTYGYTF

size: many
V: TRBV7-2
J: TRBJ1-6
D: .
DNA: TGTGCCAGCAGCTTACCCCCGGCACCCCTCCACTTT
CDR3: CASSLPPAPLHF

size: many
V: TRBV29-1
J: TRBJ1-5
D: .
DNA: TGCAGCGTAGCAATCGGGGGTTCAGGACAGCCCCAGCATTTT
CDR3: CSVAIGGSGQPQHF

size: many
V: TRBV20-1
J: TRBJ1-1
D: .
DNA: TGCAGTGCTCCCAGGGCGAATACTGAAGCTTTCTTT
CDR3: CSAPRANTEAFF